This record looks at one T cell receptor (beta chain) sequence and its context. Its antigen is unidentified. The sample is drawn from a study of graft-versus-host responses after intestinal transplantation. Study summary: Multivisceral, liver-intestinal, or isolated intestinal transplants were given to recipients. Induction with anti-thymocyte globulin, then tacrolimus and steroids for roughly three years, was given to all recipients.

Germline V CDR1 and CDR2: SGHVS, FNYEAQ. With 0 bases removed from V and 4 bases from J, the gap between germline ends came to 6 bases. The CDR3 is 14 residues long. Whole-study results and caveats: Early after transplant, HvG declines were associated with peak levels of circulating GvH clones. The authors found GvH clones in recipient marrow, some appearing first in ileum or blood.

TCRdb's copy holds only in-frame clones and misses some; the assay was immunoSEQ multiplex PCR. The table lists roughly 80,000 clones, around 87% of them singletons. This chain uses TRBV7-6 with TRBJ2-2, with D unclear. The receptor was isolated from a human donor who was the organ donor for an intestinal transplant. Sequencing was performed on unstimulated CD8+ T cells sorted from spleen or lymph node cells, taken before transplant. CDR3 in amino acids: CASSLAWGTGELFF. The CDR3, as DNA: TGTGCCAGCAGCTTAGCGTGGGGCACCGGGGAGCTGTTTTTT.